This T cell receptor (beta chain) derives from a study of tumor-infiltrating lymphocytes in primary liver carcinoma. Study summary: Participating patients were men and women between 30 and 69 years old. Staging placed the tumors at T1-T3 N0M0, and they measured roughly 4 to 10 cm across.

In regard to this clonotype: A read error is likely, as this CDR3 ends without the conserved phenylalanine or tryptophan.

A constant-region primer primed TCR beta cDNA synthesis from 500 to 550 ng of total RNA. Researchers made the TCR beta libraries by running three nested multiplex PCR rounds with slightly modified ARM-PCR. In the first two PCR rounds, TRBV1-TRBV30 forward primers were paired with a C-beta reverse primer, and each round lasted about 10 cycles. TCRdb analysed the multiplex PCR reads with MiXCR anew, one entry per CDR3 protein. The sample holds almost 200,000 distinct CDR3 sequences, about 65% seen once. RNA was extracted from whole blood without cell sorting, alongside germline DNA. V was trimmed by 0 bases and J by 4 bases, leaving 5 bases between them. The CDR3 is 13 amino acids. Germline V gives CDR1 ENHRY, CDR2 SYGVKD.

The chain links TRBV10-3 to TRBJ2-3; D is ambiguous. The sequence was collected from an older woman with primary liver carcinoma and hepatitis B virus infection. The sequenced sample consisted of peripheral blood. The CDR3 protein is CAISESSPDTQYL. CDR3 DNA: TGTGCCATCAGTGAGTCGAGCCCAGATACGCAGTATCTT.